This T cell receptor (beta chain) derives from a study of control samples from healthy donors and cancer patients (dated by TCRdb to 2018 to 2020). The library came from the immunoSEQ multiplex PCR assay. Imported from immuneACCESS, the table was reduced by TCRdb to in-frame sequences with V and J called. These copies leave out some clones; in studies compared against another copy, an unresolved V gene accounts for under half, and the cause of the remainder is not known. A total of approximately 89,000 clones appear in this sample, over 75% of them only once. The ten largest clones add up to less than 2.5% of the sample. V is cut back by 1 base and J by 4 bases, with 7 bases in the junction unmatched. In the germline V gene, CDR1 corresponds to LGHNA and CDR2 to YSLEER. The CDR3 has 16 amino acids, counting the end cysteine and phenylalanine. CDR3 DNA is the only sequence kept; it has 48 bases, read in frame from the first base.

Notes on this clone: Its specific antigen is unknown. It has no much larger one-base neighbor in the sample; base qualities were not kept.

The receptor comes from a middle-aged woman in good health. The rearranged segments are TRBV4-3 and TRBJ2-7, with 10 central nucleotides matching TRBD1. The sample consisted of blood. The bases read TGCGCCAGCAGCCAAGCAGAGGGACAGGGGATATACGAGCAGTACTTC. This is translated as CASSQAEGQGIYEQYF.